This T cell receptor (beta chain) is from a study of blood T cell repertoires in COVID-19. As for the study in general: COVID-19 samples from acute and convalescent phases originated in the United States, Italy and Spain.

The Seattle patients, enrolled during active infection, were followed longitudinally. The CDR3 length is 14 residues. Trimming shortened V by 4 bases and J by 1 base, and 10 bases separated the two germline ends. The V gene's germline CDR1 is SGHTA and CDR2 FQGTGA. The authors' processing: Estimation of nucleated cell counts relied on the amplification of reference gene primers. Using immunoSEQ multiplex PCR, the repertoire was profiled, and TCRdb retains in-frame clones only, with some absent. That table furnishes V, J and clone size, whereas the DNA furnished D and trimming. The sample holds approximately 280,000 clones, 80% to 95% seen once.

The sequencing input was peripheral blood. The chain carries TRBV7-3 and TRBJ1-1; D is uncertain. This receptor was taken from a woman aged 25 to 39 with COVID-19, enrolled during active disease. CDR3 sequence: CASSYEGRNTEAFF. CDR3 in DNA: TGTGCCAGCAGCTATGAGGGTAGGAACACTGAAGCTTTCTTT.